This T cell receptor (beta chain) emerged from a study of blood T cell repertoires in COVID-19. Overall study: Sites in the United States, Italy and Spain provided acute and convalescent COVID-19 samples.

The CDR3 is 15 residues long. CDR1 and CDR2 from the germline V gene are SGHRS and YFSETQ. V shed 1 base and J 7 bases; nucleotides not matched to a gene: 7. Repertoires were generated with immunoSEQ multiplex PCR, while TCRdb's copy carries only in-frame clones and drops some. Of a few hundred thousand clones listed, approximately 82% are singletons. This chain joins TRBV5-1 and TRBJ2-1; TRBD1 matches 8 bases. Sequencing was done on a sample of peripheral blood. This sequence originates from a woman older than 75 with acute or convalescent COVID-19. In DNA form, the CDR3 reads TGCGCCAGCAGCTTGACTTGGACAGGGAGGAATGAGCAGTTCTTC. Translated, it gives CASSLTWTGRNEQFF.